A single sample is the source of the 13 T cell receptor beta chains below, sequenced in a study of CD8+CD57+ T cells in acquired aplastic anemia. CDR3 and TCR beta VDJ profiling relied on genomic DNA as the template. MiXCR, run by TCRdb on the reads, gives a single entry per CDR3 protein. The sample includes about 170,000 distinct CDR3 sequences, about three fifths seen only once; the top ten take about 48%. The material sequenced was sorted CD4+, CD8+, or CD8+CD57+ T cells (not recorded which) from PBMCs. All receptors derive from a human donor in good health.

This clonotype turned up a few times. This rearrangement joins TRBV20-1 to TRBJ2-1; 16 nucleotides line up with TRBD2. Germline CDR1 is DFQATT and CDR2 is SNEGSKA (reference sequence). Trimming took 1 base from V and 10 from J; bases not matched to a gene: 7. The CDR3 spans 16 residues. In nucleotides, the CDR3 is TGCAGTGCTAGAGTCCGGGGACTAGCGGGGGGGAAAGAGCAGTTCTTC. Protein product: CSARVRGLAGGKEQFF.

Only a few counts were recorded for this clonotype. CDR3 DNA: TGTGCCAGCAGTGAATATAGGACTAGCGGGGGACGGGAGACCCAGTACTTC. It yields the protein CASSEYRTSGGRETQYF. This chain uses TRBV25-1 with TRBJ2-5; 13 nucleotides line up with TRBD2. CDR3 length: 17 residues. V gave up 0 bases and J gave up 5 bases; unmatched junction bases: 6. Per germline, CDR1 MGHDK and CDR2 SYGVNS.

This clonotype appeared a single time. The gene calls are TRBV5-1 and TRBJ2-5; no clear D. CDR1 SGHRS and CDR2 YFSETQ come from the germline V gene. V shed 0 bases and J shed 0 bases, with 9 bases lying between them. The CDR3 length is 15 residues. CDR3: CASSLGNRNQETQYF. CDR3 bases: TGCGCCAGCAGCTTGGGGAATAGAAACCAAGAGACCCAGTACTTC. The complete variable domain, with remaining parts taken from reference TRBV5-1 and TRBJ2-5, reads KAGVTQTPRYLIKTRGQQVTLSCSPISGHRSVSWYQQTPGQGLQFLFEYFSETQRNKGNFPGRFSGRQFSNSRSEMNVSTLELGDSALYLCASSLGNRNQETQYFGPGTRLLVL.

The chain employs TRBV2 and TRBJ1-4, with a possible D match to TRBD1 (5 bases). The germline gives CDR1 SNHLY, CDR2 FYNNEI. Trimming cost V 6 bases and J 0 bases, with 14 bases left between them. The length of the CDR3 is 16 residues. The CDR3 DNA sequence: TGTGCCAGCAGCCGCGACAGCTCCGCAACTAATGAAAAACTGTTTTTT. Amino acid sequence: CASSRDSSATNEKLFF.

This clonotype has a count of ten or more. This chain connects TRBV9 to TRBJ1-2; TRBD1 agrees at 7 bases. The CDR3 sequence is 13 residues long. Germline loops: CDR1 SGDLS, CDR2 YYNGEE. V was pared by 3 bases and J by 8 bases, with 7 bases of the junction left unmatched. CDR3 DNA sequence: TGTGCCAGCAGCGACACAGGGGTGGACGGCTACACCTTC. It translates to CASSDTGVDGYTF. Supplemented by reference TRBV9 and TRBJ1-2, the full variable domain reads DSGVTQTPKHLITATGQRVTLRCSPRSGDLSVYWYQQSLDQGLQFLIQYYNGEERAKGNILERFSAQQFPDLHSELNLSSLELGDSALYFCASSDTGVDGYTFGSGTRLTVV.

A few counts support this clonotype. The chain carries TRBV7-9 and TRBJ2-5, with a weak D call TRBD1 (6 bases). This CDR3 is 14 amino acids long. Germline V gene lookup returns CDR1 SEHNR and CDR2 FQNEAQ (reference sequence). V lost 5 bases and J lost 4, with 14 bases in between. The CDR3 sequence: CASSGGWERETQYF. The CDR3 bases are TGTGCCAGCAGCGGGGGCTGGGAGAGAGAGACCCAGTACTTC.

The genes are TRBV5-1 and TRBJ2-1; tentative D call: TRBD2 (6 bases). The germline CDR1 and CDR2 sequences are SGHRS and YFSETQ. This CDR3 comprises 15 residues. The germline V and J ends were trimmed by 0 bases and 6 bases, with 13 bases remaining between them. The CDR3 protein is CASSLARGLSNEQFF. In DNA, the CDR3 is TGCGCCAGCAGCTTGGCACGGGGACTGAGCAATGAGCAGTTCTTC.

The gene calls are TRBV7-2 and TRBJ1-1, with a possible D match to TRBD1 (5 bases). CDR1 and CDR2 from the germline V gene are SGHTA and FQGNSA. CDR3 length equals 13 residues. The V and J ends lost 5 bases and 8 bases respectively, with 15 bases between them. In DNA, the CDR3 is TGTGCCAGCAGCCTAGGCCTGGGGCCGGAAGCTTTCTTT. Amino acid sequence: CASSLGLGPEAFF.

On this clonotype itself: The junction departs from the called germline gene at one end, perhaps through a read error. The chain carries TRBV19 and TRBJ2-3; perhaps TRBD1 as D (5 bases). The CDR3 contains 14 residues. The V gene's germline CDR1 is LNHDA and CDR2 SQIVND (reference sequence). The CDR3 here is CASSTSGPTGTQYF. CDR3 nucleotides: TGTGCCAGTAGTACGTCCGGCCCCACAGGTACGCAGTATTTT.

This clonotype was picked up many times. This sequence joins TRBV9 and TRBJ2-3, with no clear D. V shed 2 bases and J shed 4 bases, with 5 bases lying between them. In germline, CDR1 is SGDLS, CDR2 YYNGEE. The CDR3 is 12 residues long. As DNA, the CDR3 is TGTGCCAGCAGCGTGGACGCAGATACGCAGTATTTT. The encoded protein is CASSVDADTQYF.

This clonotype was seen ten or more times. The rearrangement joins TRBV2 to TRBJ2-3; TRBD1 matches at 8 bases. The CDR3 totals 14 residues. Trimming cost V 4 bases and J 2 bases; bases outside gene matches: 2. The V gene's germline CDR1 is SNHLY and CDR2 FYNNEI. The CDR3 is CASSGQGATDTQYF. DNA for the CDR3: TGTGCCAGCAGTGGGCAGGGGGCCACAGATACGCAGTATTTT.

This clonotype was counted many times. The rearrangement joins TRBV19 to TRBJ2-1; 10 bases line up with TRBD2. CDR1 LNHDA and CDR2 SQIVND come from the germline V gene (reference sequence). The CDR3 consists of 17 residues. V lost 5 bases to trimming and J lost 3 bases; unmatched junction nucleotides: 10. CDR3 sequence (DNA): TGTGCCAGTAGTTTCTCTAGCGGGAGTACCCTCTACAATGAGCAGTTCTTC. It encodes CASSFSSGSTLYNEQFF.

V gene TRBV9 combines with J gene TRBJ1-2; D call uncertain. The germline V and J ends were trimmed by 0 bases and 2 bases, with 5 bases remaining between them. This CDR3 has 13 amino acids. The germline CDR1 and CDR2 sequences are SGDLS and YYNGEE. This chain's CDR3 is CASSVGANYGYTF. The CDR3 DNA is TGTGCCAGCAGCGTAGGGGCGAACTATGGCTACACCTTC.